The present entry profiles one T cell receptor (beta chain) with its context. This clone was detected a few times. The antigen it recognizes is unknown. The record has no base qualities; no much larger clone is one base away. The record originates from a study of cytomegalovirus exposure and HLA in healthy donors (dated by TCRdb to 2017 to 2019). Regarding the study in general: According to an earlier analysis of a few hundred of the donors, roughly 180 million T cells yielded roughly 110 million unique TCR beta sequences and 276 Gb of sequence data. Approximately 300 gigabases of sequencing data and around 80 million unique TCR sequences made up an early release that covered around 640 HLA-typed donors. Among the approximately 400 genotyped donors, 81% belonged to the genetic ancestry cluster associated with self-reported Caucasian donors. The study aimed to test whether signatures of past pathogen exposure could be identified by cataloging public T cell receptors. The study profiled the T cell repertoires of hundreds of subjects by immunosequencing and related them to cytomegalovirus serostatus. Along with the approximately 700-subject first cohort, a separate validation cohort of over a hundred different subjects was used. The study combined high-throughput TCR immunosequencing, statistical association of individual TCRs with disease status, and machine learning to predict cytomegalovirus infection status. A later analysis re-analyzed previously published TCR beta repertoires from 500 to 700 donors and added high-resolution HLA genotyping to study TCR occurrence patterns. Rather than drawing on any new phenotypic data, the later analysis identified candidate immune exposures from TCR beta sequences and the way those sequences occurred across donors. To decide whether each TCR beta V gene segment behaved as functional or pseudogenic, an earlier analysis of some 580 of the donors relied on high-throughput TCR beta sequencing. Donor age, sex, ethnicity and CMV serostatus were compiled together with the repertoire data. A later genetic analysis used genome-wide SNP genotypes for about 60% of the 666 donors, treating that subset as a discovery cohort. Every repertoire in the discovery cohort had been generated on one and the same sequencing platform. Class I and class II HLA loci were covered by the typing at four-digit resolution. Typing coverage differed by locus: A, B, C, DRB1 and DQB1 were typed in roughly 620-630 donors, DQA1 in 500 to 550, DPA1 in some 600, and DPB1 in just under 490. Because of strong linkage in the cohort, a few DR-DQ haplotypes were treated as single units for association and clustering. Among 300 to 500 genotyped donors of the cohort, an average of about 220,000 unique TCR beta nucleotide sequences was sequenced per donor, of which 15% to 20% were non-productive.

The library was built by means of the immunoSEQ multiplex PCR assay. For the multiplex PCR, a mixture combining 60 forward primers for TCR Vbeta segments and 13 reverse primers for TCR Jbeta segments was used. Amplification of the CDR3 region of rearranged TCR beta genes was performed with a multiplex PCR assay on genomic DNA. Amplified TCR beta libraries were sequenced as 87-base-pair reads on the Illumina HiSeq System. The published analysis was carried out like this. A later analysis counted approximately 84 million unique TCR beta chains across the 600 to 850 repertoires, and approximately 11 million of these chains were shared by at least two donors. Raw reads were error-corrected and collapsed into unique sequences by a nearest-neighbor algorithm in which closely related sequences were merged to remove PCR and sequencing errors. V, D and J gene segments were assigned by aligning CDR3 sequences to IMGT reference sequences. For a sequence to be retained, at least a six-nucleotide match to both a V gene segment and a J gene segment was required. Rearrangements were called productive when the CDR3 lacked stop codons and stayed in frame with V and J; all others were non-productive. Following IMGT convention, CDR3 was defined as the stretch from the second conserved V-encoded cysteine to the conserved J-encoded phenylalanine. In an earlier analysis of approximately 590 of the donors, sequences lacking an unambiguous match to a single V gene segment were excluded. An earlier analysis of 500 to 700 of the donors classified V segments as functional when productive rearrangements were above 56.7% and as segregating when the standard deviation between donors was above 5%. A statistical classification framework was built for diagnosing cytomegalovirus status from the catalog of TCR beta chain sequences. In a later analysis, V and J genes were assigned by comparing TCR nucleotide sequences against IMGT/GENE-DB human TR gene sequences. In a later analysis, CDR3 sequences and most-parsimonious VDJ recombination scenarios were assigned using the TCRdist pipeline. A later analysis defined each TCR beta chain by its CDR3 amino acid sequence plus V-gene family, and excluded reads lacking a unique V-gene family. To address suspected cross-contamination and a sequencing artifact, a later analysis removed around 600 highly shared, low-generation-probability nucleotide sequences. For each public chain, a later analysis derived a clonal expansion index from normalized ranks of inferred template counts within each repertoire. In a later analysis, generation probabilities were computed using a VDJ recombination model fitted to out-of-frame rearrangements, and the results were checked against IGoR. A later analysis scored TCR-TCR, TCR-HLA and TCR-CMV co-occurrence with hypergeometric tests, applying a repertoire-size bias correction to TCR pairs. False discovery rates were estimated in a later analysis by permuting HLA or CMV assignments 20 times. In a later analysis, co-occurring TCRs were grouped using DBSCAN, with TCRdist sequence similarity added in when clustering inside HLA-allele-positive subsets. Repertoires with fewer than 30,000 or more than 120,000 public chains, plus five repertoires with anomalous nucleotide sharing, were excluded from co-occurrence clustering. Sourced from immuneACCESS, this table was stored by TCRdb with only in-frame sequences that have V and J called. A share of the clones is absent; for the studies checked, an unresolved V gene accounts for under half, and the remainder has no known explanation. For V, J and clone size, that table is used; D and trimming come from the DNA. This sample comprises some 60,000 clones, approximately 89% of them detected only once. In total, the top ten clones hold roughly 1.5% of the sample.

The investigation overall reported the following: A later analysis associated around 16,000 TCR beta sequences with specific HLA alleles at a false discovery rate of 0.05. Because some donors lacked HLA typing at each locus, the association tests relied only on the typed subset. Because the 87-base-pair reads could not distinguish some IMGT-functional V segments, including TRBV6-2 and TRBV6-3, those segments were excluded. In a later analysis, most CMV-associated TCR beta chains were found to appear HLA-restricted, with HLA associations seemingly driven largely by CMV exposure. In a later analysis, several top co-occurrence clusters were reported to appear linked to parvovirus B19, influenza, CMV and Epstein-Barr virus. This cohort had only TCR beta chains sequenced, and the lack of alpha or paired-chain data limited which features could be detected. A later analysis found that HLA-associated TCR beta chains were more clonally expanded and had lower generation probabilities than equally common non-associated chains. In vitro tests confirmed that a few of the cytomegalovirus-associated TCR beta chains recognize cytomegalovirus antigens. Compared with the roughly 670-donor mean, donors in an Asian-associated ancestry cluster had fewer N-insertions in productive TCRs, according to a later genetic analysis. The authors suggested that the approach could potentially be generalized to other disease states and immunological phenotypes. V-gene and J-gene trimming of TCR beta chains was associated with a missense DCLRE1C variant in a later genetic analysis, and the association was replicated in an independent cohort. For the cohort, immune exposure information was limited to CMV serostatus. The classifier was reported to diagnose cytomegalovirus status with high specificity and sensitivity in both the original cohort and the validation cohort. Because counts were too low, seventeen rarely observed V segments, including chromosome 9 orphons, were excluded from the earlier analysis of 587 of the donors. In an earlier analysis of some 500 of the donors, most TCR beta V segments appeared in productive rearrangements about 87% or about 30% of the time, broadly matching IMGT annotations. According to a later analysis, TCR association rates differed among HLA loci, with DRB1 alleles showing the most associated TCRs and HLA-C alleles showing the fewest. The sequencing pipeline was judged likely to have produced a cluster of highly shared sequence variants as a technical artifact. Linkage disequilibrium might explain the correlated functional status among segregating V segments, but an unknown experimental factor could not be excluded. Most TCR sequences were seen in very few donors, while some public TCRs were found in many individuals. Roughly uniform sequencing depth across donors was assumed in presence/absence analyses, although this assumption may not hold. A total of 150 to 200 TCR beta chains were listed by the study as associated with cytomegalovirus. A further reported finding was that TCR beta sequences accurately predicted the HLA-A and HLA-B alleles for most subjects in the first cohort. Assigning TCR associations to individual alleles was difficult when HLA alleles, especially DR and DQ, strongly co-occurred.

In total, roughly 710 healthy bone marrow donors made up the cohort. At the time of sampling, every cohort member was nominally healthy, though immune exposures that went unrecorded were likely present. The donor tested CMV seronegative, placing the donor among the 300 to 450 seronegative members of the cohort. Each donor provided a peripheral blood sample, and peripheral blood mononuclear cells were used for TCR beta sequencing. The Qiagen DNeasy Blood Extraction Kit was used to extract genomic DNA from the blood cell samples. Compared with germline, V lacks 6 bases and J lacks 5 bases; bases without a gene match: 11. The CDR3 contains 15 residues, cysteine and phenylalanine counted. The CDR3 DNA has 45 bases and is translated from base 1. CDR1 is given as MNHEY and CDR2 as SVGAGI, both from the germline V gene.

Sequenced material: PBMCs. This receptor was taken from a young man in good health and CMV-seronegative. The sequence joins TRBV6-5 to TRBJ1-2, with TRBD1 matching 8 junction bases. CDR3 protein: CASRNTAGTGYGYTF. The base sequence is TGTGCCAGCAGAAATACAGCCGGGACAGGATATGGCTACACCTTC.